A selection of T cell receptor beta chains follows, all from one sample in a study of blood T cell repertoires in COVID-19. The table came from immunoSEQ multiplex PCR; TCRdb's copy has only in-frame clones and leaves some out. The profile covers a few hundred thousand clones, with 87% appearing a single time and about 3% taken by the ten largest. The sequencing sample was made of PBMCs or T cells enriched from blood (not recorded which). Receptors were obtained from a woman aged 30 to 39 who had recovered from COVID-19. Each CDR3 is given with its conserved first and last residue. D genes are given only for firm matches. Size is stated for part of the rows, as once, few or many counts, or as a class when the clone is expanded.

size: -; V: TRBV7-2; J: TRBJ2-5; D: -; DNA: TGTGCCAGCAGCTTCCAGGGTAGCGAGACCCAGTACTTC; CDR3: CASSFQGSETQYF
size: -; V: TRBV19; J: TRBJ2-3; D: -; DNA: TGTGCCAGTAGTATCCTCGTCGGGGGAGATACGCAGTATTTT; CDR3: CASSILVGGDTQYF
size: -; V: TRBV5-4; J: TRBJ2-3; D: -; DNA: TGTGCCAGCAGCCAACAGGGCCCAGATACGCAGTATTTT; CDR3: CASSQQGPDTQYF
size: -; V: TRBV7-9; J: TRBJ1-2; D: -; DNA: TGTGCCAGCAGTTCCTCCTTAAGGGAGGTCTATGGCTACACCTTC; CDR3: CASSSSLREVYGYTF
size: -; V: TRBV7-9; J: TRBJ2-1; D: TRBD2; DNA: TGTGCCAGCAGCTATCCGGGACTAGCCTACAATGAGCAGTTCTTC; CDR3: CASSYPGLAYNEQFF
size: -; V: TRBV5-1; J: TRBJ1-2; D: -; DNA: TGCGCCAGCAGCTTGAAGGCAGGGGCAGGGTCCCTCTCCAACTATGGCTACACCTTC; CDR3: CASSLKAGAGSLSNYGYTF
size: once; V: TRBV29-1; J: TRBJ2-7; D: TRBD1; DNA: TGCAGCGTTGTGGGGGGACAGGGTATTTACGAGCAGTACTTC; CDR3: CSVVGGQGIYEQYF
size: -; V: TRBV15; J: TRBJ2-5; D: -; DNA: TGTGCCACCAGCAGAGATAGGGGTCCCCAAGAGACCCAGTACTTC; CDR3: CATSRDRGPQETQYF
size: -; V: TRBV5-4; J: TRBJ1-1; D: -; DNA: TGTGCCAGCAGCAATTGGAGGCATCTGAACACTGAAGCTTTCTTT; CDR3: CASSNWRHLNTEAFF
size: -; V: TRBV7-2; J: TRBJ1-1; D: -; DNA: TGTGCCAGCAGCGGCGACAGGATGTACACTGAAGCTTTCTTT; CDR3: CASSGDRMYTEAFF
size: -; V: TRBV5-6; J: TRBJ1-5; D: -; DNA: TGTGCCAGCAGCTTGAACGGCAGGGTTTCCTCGGAGATGACCCAGCATTTT; CDR3: CASSLNGRVSSEMTQHF
size: -; V: TRBV2; J: TRBJ1-6; D: -; DNA: TGTGCCAGCAGTGATGAGGCGATCTCCTATAATTCACCCCTCCACTTT; CDR3: CASSDEAISYNSPLHF
size: -; V: TRBV6-5; J: TRBJ1-1; D: -; DNA: TGTGCCAGCGAGGTCGGGGATTTCACTGAAGCTTTCTTT; CDR3: CASEVGDFTEAFF
size: -; V: TRBV28; J: TRBJ2-1; D: TRBD2; DNA: TGTGCCAGCACCCAGCGGACCGCTAGCGGGAATGAGCAGTTCTTC; CDR3: CASTQRTASGNEQFF
size: -; V: TRBV7-2; J: TRBJ2-5; D: TRBD1; DNA: TGTGCCAGCAGCTTGAGGGGGCAGAAAGAGACCCAGTACTTC; CDR3: CASSLRGQKETQYF
size: -; V: TRBV12-5; J: TRBJ1-1; D: TRBD1; DNA: TGTGCTAGTAATCCGGGACAGGGAACTATGTGGAACACTGAAGCTTTCTTT; CDR3: CASNPGQGTMWNTEAFF
size: -; V: TRBV5-1; J: TRBJ2-5; D: TRBD1; DNA: TGCGCCAGCAGCTTGGAACAGGGGGCGAGTAAGACCCAGTACTTC; CDR3: CASSLEQGASKTQYF
size: once; V: TRBV12-3/TRBV12-4; J: TRBJ1-1; D: TRBD1; DNA: TGTGCCAGCGACTCCGGGACAGTCACTGAAGCTTTCTTT; CDR3: CASDSGTVTEAFF
size: -; V: TRBV3-1/TRBV3-2; J: TRBJ1-3; D: TRBD1; DNA: TGTGCCAGCAGCCTTGACAGGGCGCCGGGAAACACCATATATTTT; CDR3: CASSLDRAPGNTIYF
size: -; V: TRBV28; J: TRBJ2-3; D: TRBD2; DNA: TGTGCCAGCAGTCTCCTTCTGGGGGGGAGAGGGACAGATACGCAGTATTTT; CDR3: CASSLLLGGRGTDTQYF
size: -; V: TRBV6-6; J: TRBJ1-6; D: TRBD1; DNA: TGTGCCAGCAGTTACTCCACAGGGGCGCTTGGTTCACCCCTCCACTTT; CDR3: CASSYSTGALGSPLHF
size: -; V: TRBV5-5; J: TRBJ1-1; D: TRBD1; DNA: TGTGCCAGCAGCCCCCGGGACAGGAACACTGAAGCTTTCTTT; CDR3: CASSPRDRNTEAFF
size: few; V: TRBV7-6; J: TRBJ1-5; D: -; DNA: TGTGCCAGCAGCTTAATGTCAGGGATGAATCAGCCCCAGCATTTT; CDR3: CASSLMSGMNQPQHF
size: -; V: TRBV6-4; J: TRBJ2-5; D: -; DNA: TGTGCCAGCAGTGTCAACACGGGAGAGACCCAGTACTTC; CDR3: CASSVNTGETQYF
size: -; V: TRBV18; J: TRBJ2-5; D: TRBD1; DNA: TGTGCCAGCTCACCATTCACAGGGGGACGGCAAGAGACCCAGTACTTC; CDR3: CASSPFTGGRQETQYF
size: -; V: TRBV6-5; J: TRBJ2-7; D: -; DNA: TGTGCCAGCAGGCTTCGGAGCTCCTACGAGCAGTACTTC; CDR3: CASRLRSSYEQYF
size: -; V: TRBV5-1; J: TRBJ2-7; D: -; DNA: TGCGCCAGCAGCCCAGGAGGTTACGAGCAGTACTTC; CDR3: CASSPGGYEQYF
size: -; V: TRBV29-1; J: TRBJ1-1; D: -; DNA: TGCAGCGTCAGGGAAAACACTGAAGCTTTCTTT; CDR3: CSVRENTEAFF
size: -; V: TRBV5-8; J: TRBJ1-5; D: TRBD1; DNA: TGTGCCAGCAGCCCGGGGACAGGGATGAATCAGCCCCAGCATTTT; CDR3: CASSPGTGMNQPQHF
size: -; V: TRBV28; J: TRBJ2-7; D: -; DNA: TGTGCCAGCAGTCCACAGGGTACCTACGAGCAGTACTTC; CDR3: CASSPQGTYEQYF
size: -; V: TRBV9; J: TRBJ2-5; D: TRBD2; DNA: TGTGCCAGCAGCCCGGCTGCGGGGGGGCAAGAGACCCAGTACTTC; CDR3: CASSPAAGGQETQYF
size: -; V: TRBV15; J: TRBJ2-6; D: -; DNA: TGTGCCACCAGCAGAGATCCGGTAGCCAACGTCCTGACTTTC; CDR3: CATSRDPVANVLTF
size: -; V: TRBV27; J: TRBJ2-2; D: -; DNA: TGTGCCAGCACCCCTAGATCGGGCGGCGACAGGATAAACACCGGGGAGCTGTTTTTT; CDR3: CASTPRSGGDRINTGELFF
size: -; V: TRBV18; J: TRBJ2-7; D: -; DNA: TGTGCCAGCTCACCAAGGTCGAGGGGGATCTACGAGCAGTACTTC; CDR3: CASSPRSRGIYEQYF
size: -; V: TRBV6-1; J: TRBJ2-1; D: TRBD2; DNA: TGTGCCAGCAGTGAGGTAGCGGGGGCAGCATACAATGAGCAGTTCTTC; CDR3: CASSEVAGAAYNEQFF
size: -; V: TRBV5-4; J: TRBJ2-5; D: TRBD1; DNA: TGTGCCAGCAGCTGGGGACAGGGGGCACGTGAGACCCAGTACTTC; CDR3: CASSWGQGARETQYF
size: few; V: TRBV29-1; J: TRBJ1-2; D: -; DNA: TGCAGCGTTGATCGCGCTGGTGGCTACACCTTC; CDR3: CSVDRAGGYTF
size: -; V: TRBV19; J: TRBJ2-7; D: -; DNA: TGTGCCAGTAGGGACAGCGAGACTTACGAGCAGTACTTC; CDR3: CASRDSETYEQYF